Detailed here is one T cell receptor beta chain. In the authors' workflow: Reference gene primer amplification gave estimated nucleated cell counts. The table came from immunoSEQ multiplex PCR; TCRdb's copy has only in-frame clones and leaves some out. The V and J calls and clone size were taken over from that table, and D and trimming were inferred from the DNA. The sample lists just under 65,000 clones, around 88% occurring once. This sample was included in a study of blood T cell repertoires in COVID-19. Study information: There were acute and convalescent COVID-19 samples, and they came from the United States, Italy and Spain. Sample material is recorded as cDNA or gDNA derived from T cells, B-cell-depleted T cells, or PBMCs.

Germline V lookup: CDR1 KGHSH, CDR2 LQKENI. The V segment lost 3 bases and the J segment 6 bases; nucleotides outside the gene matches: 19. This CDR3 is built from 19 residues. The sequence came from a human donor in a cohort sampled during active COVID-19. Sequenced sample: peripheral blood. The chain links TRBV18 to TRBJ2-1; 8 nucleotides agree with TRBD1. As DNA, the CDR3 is TGTGCCAGCTCACCGTTGATCGGGAGAGGACAGGGAGCGGTCAATGAGCAGTTCTTC. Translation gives CASSPLIGRGQGAVNEQFF. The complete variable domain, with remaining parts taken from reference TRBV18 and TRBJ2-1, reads NAGVMQNPRHLVRRRGQEARLRCSPMKGHSHVYWYRQLPEEGLKFMVYLQKENIIDESGMPKERFSAEFPKEGPSILRIQQVVRGDSAAYFCASSPLIGRGQGAVNEQFFGPGTRLTVL.